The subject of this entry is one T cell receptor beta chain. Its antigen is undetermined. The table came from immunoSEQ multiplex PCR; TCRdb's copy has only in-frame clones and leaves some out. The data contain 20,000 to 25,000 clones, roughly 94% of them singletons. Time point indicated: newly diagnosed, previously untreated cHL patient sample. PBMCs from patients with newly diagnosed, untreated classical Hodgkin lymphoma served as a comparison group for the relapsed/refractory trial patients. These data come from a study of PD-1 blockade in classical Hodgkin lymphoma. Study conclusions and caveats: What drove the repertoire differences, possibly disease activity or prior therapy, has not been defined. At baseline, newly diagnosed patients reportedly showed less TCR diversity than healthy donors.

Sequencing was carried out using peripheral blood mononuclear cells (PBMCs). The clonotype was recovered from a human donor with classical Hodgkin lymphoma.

The CDR3 loop is CSVGWGLGSNQPQHF. The CDR3 bases are TGCAGCGTTGGGTGGGGGCTGGGAAGCAATCAGCCCCAGCATTTT. The chain uses TRBV29-1 and TRBJ1-5, with a weak D call TRBD1 (6 bases). CDR3 length equals 15 residues. Per germline, CDR1 SQVTM and CDR2 ANQGSEA. V lost 4 bases and J 1 base, leaving 14 bases between the germline ends. Combining the CDR3 with reference TRBV29-1 and TRBJ1-5 gives the whole variable domain SAVISQKPSRDICQRGTSLTIQCQVDSQVTMMFWYRQQPGQSLTLIATANQGSEATYESGFVIDKFPISRPNLTFSTLTVSNMSPEDSSIYLCSVGWGLGSNQPQHFGDGTRLSIL.